The sequence of this T cell receptor (beta chain) was determined in a study of T cells in Graves' hyperthyroidism and ophthalmopathy. Regions amplified from RNA transcripts were the TCR beta CDR3 regions. Primed by the HTBI set, a first-round RT-PCR was run on the TCR CDR3. TCRdb fed the multiplex PCR reads into MiXCR, producing one record per CDR3 protein. The sample yields around 720,000 distinct CDR3 sequences, 30% to 40% seen once. Hyperthyroidism, newly diagnosed and lasting under 2 months, affected patients aged 18 to 65. V was clipped by 1 base and J by 1 base; unmatched bases: 6. CDR3 length: 18 residues. Per germline, CDR1 MGHRA and CDR2 YSYEKL. In its sample, this clonotype was seen many times. Its cognate antigen is unknown. Points from the study as a whole: Ophthalmopathy, as predicted by the model, came a median 6.5 months after the prediction. A 13 V-J signature model discriminated ophthalmopathy versus stable hyperthyroidism.

The sequencing input was blood. This sequence was found in a woman in her thirties or forties with Graves' hyperthyroidism. This chain uses TRBV4-1 with TRBJ2-5; 13 bases line up with TRBD2. CDR3 nucleotides: TGCGCCAGCAGCCAAGCCCTCGGACTAGCGGGAGTCCAAGAGACCCAGTACTTC. Encoded protein: CASSQALGLAGVQETQYF.